This T cell receptor (beta chain) was captured in a study of CD8 T cells in Susac syndrome. CDR1 is MNHEY and CDR2 is SVGAGI in the germline V gene. The CDR3 is made up of 13 amino acids. V lost 8 bases to trimming and J lost 1 base; unmatched junction nucleotides: 4. CD8+ and CD4+ T cells from blood underwent TCR beta sequencing, which was carried out in a high-throughput format. Negative isolation was used for CD8+ and CD4+ T cells and FACS enrichment for TEMRA cells. Random hexamers were used to reverse transcribe the RNA input (about 0.5 to 1 ug). TCR beta CDR3 was amplified by immunoSEQ covering 54 Vbeta and 13 Jbeta. MiXCR, run by TCRdb on the immunoSEQ multiplex PCR reads, gives a single entry per CDR3 protein. The sample carries 120,000 or so distinct CDR3 sequences, just under 95% recorded once.

Sequencing was done on a sample of CD4+ T cells from PBMCs. The rearrangement links TRBV6-5 to TRBJ2-7, with 8 bases identical to TRBD1. The clonotype was recovered from a human donor with multiple sclerosis. CDR3 coding DNA: TGTGCCAGCGGCCGGGACAGGTCCTACGAGCAGTACTTC. Translating it yields CASGRDRSYEQYF.